This T cell receptor beta chain was identified during a study of T cells after yellow fever vaccination. Study results and limitations: Researchers report a weaker secondary response that nonetheless peaked faster, day 5 versus 15. A large majority of primary-vaccination clones showed up again after the booster (96% CD4, around 85% CD8). Within FACS-sorted repertoires, abundant clonotypes contaminating from the bulk population could be present. Only a small proportion of the clonotypes turned up in both the CD4 and the CD8 compartments, likely arising from convergent recombination.

This clonotype was found many times. Its antigen is unidentified. The J segment lost 5 bases and the V segment lost 6 bases, leaving 6 bases of the junction unmatched. Per the germline V gene, CDR1 is DFQATT and CDR2 is SNEGSKA (reference sequence). This CDR3 region has 13 residues. TCRdb re-analysed the 5' RACE reads in MiXCR, keeping a single row per CDR3 protein. Of a few hundred thousand distinct CDR3 sequences detected, approximately 4.5% appear once; the ten largest clones hold approximately 20%. Source: PBMCs, taken 15 days after the yellow fever booster vaccination. This TCR derives from a man aged 18-30 years who received the YFV17D yellow fever vaccine. The chain has TRBV20-1 and TRBJ1-4, with 7 bases identical to TRBD1. This chain's CDR3 is CSARQGRNEKLFF. CDR3 DNA: TGCAGTGCGAGACAGGGAAGAAATGAAAAACTGTTTTTT.